This T cell receptor beta chain was sequenced in a study of spatial heterogeneity in lung cancer. Study background: For tumor regions, TCR transcript counts showed a strong correlation with a T cell module score derived from matched bulk RNA-seq. Mean representation of each unique TCR and UMI combination in the raw reads exceeded 8.5 occurrences. General observations from the study: Mutation counts in tumors were tracked by counts of expanded intratumoral alpha and beta TCRs.

Specified time point: sample taken at primary tumor resection. The authors sequenced whole RNA from tumor, nontumor lung or frozen PBMC without sorting. The CDR3 is 13 residues long. Germline V gene lookup returns CDR1 DFQATT and CDR2 SNEGSKA (reference sequence). Trimming removed 6 bases from V and 3 bases from J; junction bases left unmatched: 5. TCRdb itself ran the 5' RACE reads through MiXCR, one entry per CDR3 protein. This sample yields over 8,500 distinct CDR3 sequences, of which 13% to 15% are seen a single time; around an eighth belongs to the top ten. This clonotype was detected a few times. Antigen: not known.

The rearrangement joins TRBV20-1 to TRBJ2-5, with TRBD1 matching over 9 bases. The sequenced sample was lung tumor tissue, obtained at surgery. The origin of this receptor is a male donor with early-stage non-small cell lung cancer. Here the CDR3 DNA reads TGCAGTGCGCGGCGGACAGGGGAAGAGACCCAGTACTTC. This codes for CSARRTGEETQYF.